The sequence of this T cell receptor beta chain was determined in a study of T cells in localized non-small cell lung cancer. Study results and caveats: Median detection of top 100 tumor clones in adjacent lung was about 60 clones. Exceeding tumor, uninvolved adjacent lung had the highest T cell clonality.

The assay was immunoSEQ multiplex PCR, and TCRdb's table has in-frame clones only and misses some. Altogether more than 100,000 clones are present, more than 70% being singletons, with the ten largest covering around 1.7%. Worth noting for this clone: Its antigen is not identified.

The CDR3 extends over 14 amino acids. The V end lost 8 bases, the J end lost 4 bases, and 18 bases lay between the germline ends. Germline CDR1 and CDR2: SNHLY and FYNNEI. The V call is TRBV2, the J call TRBJ2-7; the D gene could be TRBD1 or TRBD2 (5 bases each). The origin of this receptor is a female donor older than 55 with stage I lung adenocarcinoma. This specimen consisted of peripheral blood, obtained before any cancer treatment. The CDR3 loop is CASLYGAGIYEQYF. The CDR3 DNA follows: TGTGCCAGCCTTTACGGGGCAGGGATTTACGAGCAGTACTTC. Full variable domain (rest looked up from reference TRBV2 and TRBJ2-7): EPEVTQTPSHQVTQMGQEVILRCVPISNHLYFYWYRQILGQKVEFLVSFYNNEISEKSEIFDDQFSVERPDGSNFTLKIRSTKLEDSAMYFCASLYGAGIYEQYFGPGTRLTVT.